The clone carrying this T cell receptor (beta chain) was observed a few times. Trimming took off 5 bases at V and 7 bases at J, with 12 bases between the two ends. Germline CDR1 is SNHLY and CDR2 is FYNNEI. The CDR3 is 13 amino acids. TCRdb recomputed calls from the RACE reads with MiXCR, one row per CDR3 protein. The sample has approximately 84,000 distinct CDR3 sequences, 10% to 13% seen once; the top ten hold 2.5%. The sample comes from a study of human T cells and chemical hapten exposure. Study background: Upper inner arm skin measuring approximately 2 cm by approximately 2 cm received 2% DPC for sensitization.

Specified time point: patch test 2, 6 weeks after DPC sensitization. Noted treatment: therapeutic diphenylcyclopropenone sensitization with weekly scalp DPC. The clonotype originates from a woman aged 25 to 39 with alopecia areata. Some clones in this sample may be carry-over from other donors' samples. The chain joins TRBV2 to TRBJ1-5, with D perhaps matching TRBD1 (5 bases). Here the sequenced sample was whole blood, taken in connection with sensitization to the hapten diphenylcyclopropenone (DPC). DNA of the CDR3: TGTGCCAGCAGTTCAGACAGCCAACAGCCCCAGCATTTT. It specifies CASSSDSQQPQHF.